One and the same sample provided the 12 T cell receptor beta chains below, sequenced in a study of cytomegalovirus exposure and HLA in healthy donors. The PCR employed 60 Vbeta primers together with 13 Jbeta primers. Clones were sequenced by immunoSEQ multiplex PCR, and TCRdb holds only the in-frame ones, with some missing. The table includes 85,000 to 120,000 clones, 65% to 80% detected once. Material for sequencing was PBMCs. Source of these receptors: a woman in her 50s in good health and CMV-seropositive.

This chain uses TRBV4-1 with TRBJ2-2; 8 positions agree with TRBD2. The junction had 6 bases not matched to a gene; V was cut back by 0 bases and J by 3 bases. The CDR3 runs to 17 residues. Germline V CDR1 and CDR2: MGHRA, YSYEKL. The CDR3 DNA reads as TGCGCCAGCAGCCAAGATCAAGGAGCGGGGGACACCGGGGAGCTGTTTTTT. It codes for CASSQDQGAGDTGELFF.

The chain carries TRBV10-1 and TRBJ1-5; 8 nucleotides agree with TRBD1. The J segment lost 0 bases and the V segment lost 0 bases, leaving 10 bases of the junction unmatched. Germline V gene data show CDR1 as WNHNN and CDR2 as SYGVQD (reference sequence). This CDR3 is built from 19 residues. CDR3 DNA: TGCGCCAGCAGTGAGTCTTTCGCAGGGGGCCGGGATAGCAATCAGCCCCAGCATTTT. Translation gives CASSESFAGGRDSNQPQHF.

The CDR3 protein is CASSIYRDTEAFF. The CDR3, as DNA: TGTGCCAGTAGTATCTACAGGGATACTGAAGCTTTCTTT. The chain employs TRBV19 and TRBJ1-1, with D perhaps matching TRBD1 (6 bases). Germline V CDR1 and CDR2: LNHDA, SQIVND (reference sequence). This CDR3 has 13 residues. The germline V and J ends were trimmed by 3 bases and 5 bases, with 10 bases remaining between them.

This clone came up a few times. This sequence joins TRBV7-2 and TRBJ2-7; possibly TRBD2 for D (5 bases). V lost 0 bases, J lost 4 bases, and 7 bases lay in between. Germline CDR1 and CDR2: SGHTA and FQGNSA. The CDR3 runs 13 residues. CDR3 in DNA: TGTGCCAGCAGCTTAGCGGGGAGTTACGAGCAGTACTTC. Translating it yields CASSLAGSYEQYF. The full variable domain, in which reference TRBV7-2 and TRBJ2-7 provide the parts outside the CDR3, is GAGVSQSPSNKVTEKGKDVELRCDPISGHTALYWYRQSLGQGLEFLIYFQGNSAPDKSGLPSDRFSAERTGGSVSTLTIQRTQQEDSAVYLCASSLAGSYEQYFGPGTRLTVT.

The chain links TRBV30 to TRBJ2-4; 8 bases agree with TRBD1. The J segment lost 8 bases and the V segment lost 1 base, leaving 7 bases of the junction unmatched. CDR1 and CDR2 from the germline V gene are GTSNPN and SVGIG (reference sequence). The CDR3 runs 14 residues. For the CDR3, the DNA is TGTGCCTGGAGTGCCGGACAGGGTTTGCACATTCAGTACTTC. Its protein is CAWSAGQGLHIQYF.

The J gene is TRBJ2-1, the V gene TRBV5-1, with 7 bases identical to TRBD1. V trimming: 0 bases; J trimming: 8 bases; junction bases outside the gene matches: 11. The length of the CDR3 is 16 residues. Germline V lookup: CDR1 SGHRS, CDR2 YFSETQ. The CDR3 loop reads CASSLGLAGGTDEQFF. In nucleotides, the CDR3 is TGCGCCAGCAGCTTGGGGTTGGCAGGGGGAACCGATGAGCAGTTCTTC.

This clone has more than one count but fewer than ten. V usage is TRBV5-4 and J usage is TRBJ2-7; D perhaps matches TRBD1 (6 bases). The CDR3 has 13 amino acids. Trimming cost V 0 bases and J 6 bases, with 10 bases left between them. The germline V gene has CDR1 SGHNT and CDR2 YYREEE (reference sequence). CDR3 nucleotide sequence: TGTGCCAGCAGCTTGGTTCAGGGGTCCGAGCAGTACTTC. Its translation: CASSLVQGSEQYF.

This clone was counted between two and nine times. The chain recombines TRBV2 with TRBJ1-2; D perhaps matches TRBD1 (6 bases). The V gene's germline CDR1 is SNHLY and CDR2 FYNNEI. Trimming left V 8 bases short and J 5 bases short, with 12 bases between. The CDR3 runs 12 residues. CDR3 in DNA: TGTGCCAGCGAGGGGGGGACTTATGGCTACACCTTC. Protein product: CASEGGTYGYTF.

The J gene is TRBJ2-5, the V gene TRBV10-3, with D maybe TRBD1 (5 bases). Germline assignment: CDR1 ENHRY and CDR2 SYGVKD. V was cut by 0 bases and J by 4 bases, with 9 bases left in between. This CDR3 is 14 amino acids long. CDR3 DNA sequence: TGTGCCATCAGTGAGTCAGGGGTTGTAGAGACCCAGTACTTC. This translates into CAISESGVVETQYF.

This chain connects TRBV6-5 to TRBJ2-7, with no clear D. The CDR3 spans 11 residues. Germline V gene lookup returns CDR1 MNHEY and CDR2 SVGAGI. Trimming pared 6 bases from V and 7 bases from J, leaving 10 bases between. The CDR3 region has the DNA TGTGCCAGCAGGCTCGGAGAAGAGCAGTACTTC. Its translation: CASRLGEEQYF.

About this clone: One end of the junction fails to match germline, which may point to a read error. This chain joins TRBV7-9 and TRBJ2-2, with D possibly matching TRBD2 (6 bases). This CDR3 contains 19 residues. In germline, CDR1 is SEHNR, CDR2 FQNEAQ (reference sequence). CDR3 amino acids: CSSSTLMGGPRPSTGELFF. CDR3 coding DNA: TGTTCCAGCAGCACCCTTATGGGGGGACCACGTCCGAGCACCGGGGAGCTGTTTTTT.

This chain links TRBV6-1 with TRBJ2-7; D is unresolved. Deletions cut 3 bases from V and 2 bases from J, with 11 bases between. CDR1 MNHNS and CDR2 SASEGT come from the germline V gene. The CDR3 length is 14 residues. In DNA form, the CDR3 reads TGTGCCAGCAGTGACAGGTCCGCAACCTACGAGCAGTACTTC. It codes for CASSDRSATYEQYF.